This TCR beta chain stems from a study of T cell changes during pregnancy in multiple sclerosis. The protocol was immunoSEQ multiplex PCR, while the TCRdb copy is restricted to in-frame clones and leaves out a portion. The table includes 93,000 or so clones, roughly 92% detected once. Germline trimming cut 5 bases from V and 4 bases from J; bases unmatched to any gene: 7. The CDR3 spans 16 residues. CDR1 is SGHVS, CDR2 FNYEAQ, per germline. The sample in question was peripheral blood, obtained after pregnancy. The source of this sequence is a female donor with multiple sclerosis, enrolled in a pregnancy study. The gene calls are TRBV7-6 and TRBJ2-3; the match to TRBD2 covers 12 bases. The CDR3 here is CASSPLAGGPPDTQYF. CDR3 DNA sequence: TGTGCCAGCAGCCCACTAGCGGGAGGCCCCCCAGATACGCAGTATTTT.